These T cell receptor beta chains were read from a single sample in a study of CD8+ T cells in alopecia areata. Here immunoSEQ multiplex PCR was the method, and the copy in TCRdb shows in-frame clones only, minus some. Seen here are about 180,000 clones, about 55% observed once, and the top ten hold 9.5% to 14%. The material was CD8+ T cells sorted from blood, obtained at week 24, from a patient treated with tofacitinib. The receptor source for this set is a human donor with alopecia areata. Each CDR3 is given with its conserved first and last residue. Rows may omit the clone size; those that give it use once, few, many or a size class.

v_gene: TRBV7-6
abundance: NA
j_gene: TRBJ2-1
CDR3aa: CASSFKAEVIGNEQFF

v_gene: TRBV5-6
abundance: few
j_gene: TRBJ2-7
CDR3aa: CASSKGQTSYEQYF

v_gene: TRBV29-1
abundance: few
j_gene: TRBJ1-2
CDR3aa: CSVEMQGVGYGYTF

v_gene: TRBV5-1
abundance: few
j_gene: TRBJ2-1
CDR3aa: CASRSSTGSPNEQFF

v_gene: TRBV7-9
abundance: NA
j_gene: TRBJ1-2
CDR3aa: CASSRPDFYGYTF

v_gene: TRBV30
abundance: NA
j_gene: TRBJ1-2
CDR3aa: CAWNRKGRDRRTYGYTF

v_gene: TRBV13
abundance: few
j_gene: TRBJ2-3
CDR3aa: CASSADRATDTQYF

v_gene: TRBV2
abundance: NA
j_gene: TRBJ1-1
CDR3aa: CASEESWAGTEAFF

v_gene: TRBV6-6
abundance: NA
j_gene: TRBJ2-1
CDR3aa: CASSYGKGGNEQFF

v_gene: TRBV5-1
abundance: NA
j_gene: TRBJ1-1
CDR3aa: CASSPTGPEAFF

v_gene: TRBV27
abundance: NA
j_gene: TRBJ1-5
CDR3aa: CASRAQGAVGQPQHF

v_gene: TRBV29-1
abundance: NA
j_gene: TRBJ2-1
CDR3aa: CSVEARRDTGNEQFF

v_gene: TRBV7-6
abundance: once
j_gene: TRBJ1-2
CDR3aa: CASSLDKGGRNYGYTF

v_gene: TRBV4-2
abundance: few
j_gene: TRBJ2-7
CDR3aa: CASSLGGSWDEQYF

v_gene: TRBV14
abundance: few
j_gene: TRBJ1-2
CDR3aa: CASSPRPDGNYGYTF

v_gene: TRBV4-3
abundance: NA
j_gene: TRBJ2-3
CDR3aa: CASSLSMGGTTDTQYF

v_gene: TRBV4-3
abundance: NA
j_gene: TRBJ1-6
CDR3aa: CASSQDKGQDNSPLHF

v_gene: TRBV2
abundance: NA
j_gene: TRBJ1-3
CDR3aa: CASSGQSSGNTIYF

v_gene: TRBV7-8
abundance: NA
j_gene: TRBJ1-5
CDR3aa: CASSHRDRHSNQPQHF

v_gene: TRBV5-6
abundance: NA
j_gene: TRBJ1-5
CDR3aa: CASSDGQGPQPQHF

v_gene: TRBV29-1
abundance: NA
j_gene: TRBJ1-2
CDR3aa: CSVEDRDISNYGYTF

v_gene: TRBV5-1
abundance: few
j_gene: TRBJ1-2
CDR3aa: CASSLGVNYGYTF

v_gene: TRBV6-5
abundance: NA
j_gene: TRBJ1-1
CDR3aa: CASSYGSNTEAFF

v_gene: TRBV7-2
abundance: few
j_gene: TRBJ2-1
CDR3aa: CASSPMGYNEQFF

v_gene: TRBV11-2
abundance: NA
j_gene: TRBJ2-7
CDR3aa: CASSLEVYEQYF

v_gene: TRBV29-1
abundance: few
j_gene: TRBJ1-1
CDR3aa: CSVFKNTEAFF

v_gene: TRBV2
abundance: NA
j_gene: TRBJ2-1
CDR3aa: CASSDPGSSYNEQFF

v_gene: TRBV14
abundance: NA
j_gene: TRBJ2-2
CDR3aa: CASSQERVAGELFF

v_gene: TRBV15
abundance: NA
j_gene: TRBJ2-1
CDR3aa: CATSRGTGAYNEQFF

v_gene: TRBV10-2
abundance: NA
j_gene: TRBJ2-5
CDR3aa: CASRGSQETQYF

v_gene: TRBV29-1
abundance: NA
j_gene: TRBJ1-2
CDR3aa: CSVETGSLNYGYTF

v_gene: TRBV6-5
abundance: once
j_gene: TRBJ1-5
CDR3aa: CASSRGLGPNQPQHF

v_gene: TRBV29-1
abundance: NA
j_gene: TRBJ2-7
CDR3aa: CSVEDALAGKQYF

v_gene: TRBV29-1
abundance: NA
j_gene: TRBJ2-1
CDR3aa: CSAPDSNEQFF

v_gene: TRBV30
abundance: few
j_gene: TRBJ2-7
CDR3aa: CAWSTGQGTSYEQYF

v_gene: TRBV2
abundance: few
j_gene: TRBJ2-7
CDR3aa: CASSERAYEQYF

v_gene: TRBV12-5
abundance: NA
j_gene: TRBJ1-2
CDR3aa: CASGLGQGGGYTF

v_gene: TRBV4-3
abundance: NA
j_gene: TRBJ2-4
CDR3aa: CASSQVWKVSIQYF

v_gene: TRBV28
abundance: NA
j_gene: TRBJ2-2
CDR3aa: CASSSRDLNTGELFF

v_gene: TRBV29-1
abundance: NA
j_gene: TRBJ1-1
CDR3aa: CSYGEGVNTEAFF

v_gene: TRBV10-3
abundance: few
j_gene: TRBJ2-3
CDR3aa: CAISEASGGSDTQYF

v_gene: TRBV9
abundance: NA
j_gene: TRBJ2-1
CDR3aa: CASSAQGIRDEQFF

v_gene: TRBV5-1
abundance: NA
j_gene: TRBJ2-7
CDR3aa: CASSFSGHEQYF

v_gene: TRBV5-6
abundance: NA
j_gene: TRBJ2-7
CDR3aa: CASSLETSGGPSYEQYF

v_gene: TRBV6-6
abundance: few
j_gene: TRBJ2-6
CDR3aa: CASSPTGSGANVLTF

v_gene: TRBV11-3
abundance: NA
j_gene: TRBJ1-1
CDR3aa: CASSLVQTLNTEAFF

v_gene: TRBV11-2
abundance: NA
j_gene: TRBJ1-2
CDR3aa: CASSRKPGGSPNYGYTF

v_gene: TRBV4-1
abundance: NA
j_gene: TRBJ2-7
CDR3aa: CASSQGQASEQYF

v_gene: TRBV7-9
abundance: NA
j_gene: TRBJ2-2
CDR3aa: CASSQTDPGTGELFF

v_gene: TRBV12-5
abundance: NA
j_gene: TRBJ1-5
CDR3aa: CASGTGNQPQHF

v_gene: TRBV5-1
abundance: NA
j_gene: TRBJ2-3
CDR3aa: CASSPRGESTDTQYF

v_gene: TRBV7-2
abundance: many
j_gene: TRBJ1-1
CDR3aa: CASSQGTDNTEAFF

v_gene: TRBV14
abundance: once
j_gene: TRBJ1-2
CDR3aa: CASSPGQTIYGYTF

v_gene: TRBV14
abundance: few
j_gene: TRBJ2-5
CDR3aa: CASSRLTGHQETQYF

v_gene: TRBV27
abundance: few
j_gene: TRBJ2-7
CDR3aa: CASSQGLSYEQYF